These 2 T cell receptor beta chains were sequenced from one sample in a study of blood T cell repertoires in COVID-19. Sequenced by immunoSEQ multiplex PCR; TCRdb stores in-frame clones only, minus some. This sample has roughly 30,000 clones, with approximately 91% found just once. The sample comprised peripheral blood. The receptors were sampled from a man in his 60s with COVID-19, enrolled during active disease.

This sequence joins TRBV2 and TRBJ1-3, with TRBD1 identical over 10 bases. J lost 0 bases, V lost 8 bases, and 7 bases had no gene match. The CDR3 loop spans 16 amino acids. CDR1 is SNHLY and CDR2 is FYNNEI in the germline V gene. In DNA form, the CDR3 reads TGTGCCAGCCTCCGGGACAGGGGTATCTCTGGAAACACCATATATTTT. Translated: CASLRDRGISGNTIYF.

The table lists this clone with a few counts. This chain uses TRBV18 with TRBJ1-1; a possible D gene is TRBD1 (6 bases). The CDR3 covers 14 residues. Trimming left V 1 base short and J 8 bases short, with 14 bases between. CDR1 and CDR2 (germline): KGHSH, LQKENI. The CDR3 sequence: CASSPRTATGEAFF. The CDR3 DNA reads TGTGCCAGCTCACCACGGACAGCGACAGGCGAAGCTTTCTTT.